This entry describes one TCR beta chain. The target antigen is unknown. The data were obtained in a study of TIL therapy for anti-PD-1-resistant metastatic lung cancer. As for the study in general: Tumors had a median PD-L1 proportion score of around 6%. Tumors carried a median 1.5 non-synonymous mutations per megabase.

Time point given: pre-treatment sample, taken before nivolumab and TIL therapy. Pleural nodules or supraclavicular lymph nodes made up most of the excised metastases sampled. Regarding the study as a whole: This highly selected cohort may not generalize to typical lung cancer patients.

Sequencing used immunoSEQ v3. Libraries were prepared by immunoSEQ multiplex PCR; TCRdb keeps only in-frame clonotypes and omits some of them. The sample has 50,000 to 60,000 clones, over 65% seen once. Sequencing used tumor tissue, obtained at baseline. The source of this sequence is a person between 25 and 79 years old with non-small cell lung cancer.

CDR3 loop: CASSLARGVAYEQYF. CDR3 coding DNA: TGTGCCAGTAGTTTGGCCAGGGGGGTTGCCTACGAGCAGTACTTC. This rearrangement joins TRBV19 to TRBJ2-7; D possibly corresponds to TRBD1 (7 bases). The germline gives CDR1 LNHDA, CDR2 SQIVND (reference sequence). This CDR3 is built from 15 residues. V shed 5 bases and J shed 2 bases, with 16 bases lying between them. The whole variable domain, filled in from reference TRBV19 and TRBJ2-7, reads DGGITQSPKYLFRKEGQNVTLSCEQNLNHDAMYWYRQDPGQGLRLIYYSQIVNDFQKGDIAEGYSVSREKKESFPLTVTSAQKNPTAFYLCASSLARGVAYEQYFGPGTRLTVT.